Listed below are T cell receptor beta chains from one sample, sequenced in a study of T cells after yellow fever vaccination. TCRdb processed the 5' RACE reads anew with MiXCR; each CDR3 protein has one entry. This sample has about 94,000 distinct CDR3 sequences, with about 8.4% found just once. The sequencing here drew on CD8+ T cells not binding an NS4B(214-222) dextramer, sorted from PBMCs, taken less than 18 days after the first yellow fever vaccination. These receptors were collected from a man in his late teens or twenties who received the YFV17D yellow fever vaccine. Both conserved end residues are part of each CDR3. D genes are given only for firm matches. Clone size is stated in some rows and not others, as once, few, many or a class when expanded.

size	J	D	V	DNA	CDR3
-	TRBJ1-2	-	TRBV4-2	TGTGCCAGCAGCCAAGAGGTGGTGCCGAATAACTATGGCTACACCTTC	CASSQEVVPNNYGYTF
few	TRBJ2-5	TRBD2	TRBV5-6	TGTGCCAGCAGCTTGGGCCCAGCGGGGGGTCGACAAGAGACCCAGTACTTC	CASSLGPAGGRQETQYF
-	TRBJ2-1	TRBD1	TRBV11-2	TGTGCCAGCAGCTCTGGACAGGCGGATGAGCAGTTCTTC	CASSSGQADEQFF
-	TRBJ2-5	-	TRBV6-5	TGTGCCAGCAGTTCCTATCCTCTAGCCGGGGAAGAGACCCAGTACTTC	CASSSYPLAGEETQYF
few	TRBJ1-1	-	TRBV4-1	TGCGCCAGCAGCTTTACAGGATACACTGAAGCTTTCTTT	CASSFTGYTEAFF
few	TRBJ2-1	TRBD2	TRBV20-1	TGCAGTGCTCATCCAACTAGCGGGGGGACCTACAATGAGCAGTTCTTC	CSAHPTSGGTYNEQFF
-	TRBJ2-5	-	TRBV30	TGTGCCTGGAGTTTGGGACTTCCACAAGAGACCCAGTACTTC	CAWSLGLPQETQYF
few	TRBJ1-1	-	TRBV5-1	TGCGCCAGCAGCTACGTTACAGGGTCTCTTCCTGAAGCTTTCTTT	CASSYVTGSLPEAFF
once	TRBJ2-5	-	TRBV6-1	TGTGCCAGCAGCCCGAGCGCCGGGAATAGAGGATTCGAGACCCAGTACTTC	CASSPSAGNRGFETQYF
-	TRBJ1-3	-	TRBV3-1	TGTGCCAGCAGCGCCCTAGTGGGATCCGGAAACACCATATATTTT	CASSALVGSGNTIYF
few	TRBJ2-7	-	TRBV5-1	TGCGCCAGCAGCTTGGAGGGAGCGACTACGACGCAGTACTTC	CASSLEGATTTQYF
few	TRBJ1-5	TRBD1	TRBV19	TGTGCCAGTAGTAAGACAGGGGGTAGCAATCAGCCCCAGCATTTT	CASSKTGGSNQPQHF
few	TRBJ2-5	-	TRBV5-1	TGCGCCAGCGGTGTTTACAGACAGGAGACCCAGTACTTC	CASGVYRQETQYF
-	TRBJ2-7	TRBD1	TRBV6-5	TGTGCCAGCAGTTACTCGACGGGACAGATTTACGAGCAGTACTTC	CASSYSTGQIYEQYF
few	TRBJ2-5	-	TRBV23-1	TGCGCCAGCAGGACCTCGGACAGACCTCACCCAGAGACCCAGTACTTC	CASRTSDRPHPETQYF
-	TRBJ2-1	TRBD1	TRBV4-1	TGCGCCAGCAGCCAAGGAATAAGGACAGGGCACTACAATGAGCAGTTCTTC	CASSQGIRTGHYNEQFF
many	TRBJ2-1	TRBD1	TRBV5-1	TGCGCCAGCAGCTGGGGAGAACGACAGGGGGCCTACAATGAGCAGTTCTTC	CASSWGERQGAYNEQFF
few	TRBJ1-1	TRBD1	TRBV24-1	TGTGCCCCCCCTTTACAGAGGCGGGACAGCCCCATGAACACTGAAGCTTTCTTT	CAPPLQRRDSPMNTEAFF
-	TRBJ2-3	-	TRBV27	TGTGCCAGCAGTTTAGTTGTACAGGCGAGAGATACGCAGTATTTT	CASSLVVQARDTQYF
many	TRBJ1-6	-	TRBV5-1	TGCGCCAGCAGCCAAAGTCCGGCGTCGAATTCACCCCTCCACTTT	CASSQSPASNSPLHF
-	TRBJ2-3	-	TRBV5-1	TGCGCCAGCAGCCCAATAACTCGGCAGTCGATCACAGATACGCAGTATTTT	CASSPITRQSITDTQYF
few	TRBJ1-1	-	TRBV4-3	TGCGCCAGCAGCCAAGAAGGGGGAAGACTAAACACTGAAGCTTTCTTT	CASSQEGGRLNTEAFF
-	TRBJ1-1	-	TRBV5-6	TGTGCCAGCAGCTTGGGGACAGCCCTAATGAACACTGAAGCTTTCTTT	CASSLGTALMNTEAFF
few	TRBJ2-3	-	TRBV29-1	TGCAGCGTTGAAGTTCCTGGACTCTCTACGCAGTATTTT	CSVEVPGLSTQYF
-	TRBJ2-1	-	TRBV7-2	TGTGCCAGCAGCCCCGGACTGGGCTACAATGAGCAGTTCTTC	CASSPGLGYNEQFF
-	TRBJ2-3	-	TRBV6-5	TGTGCCAGCAGTTACGCCGGGGATAGCACAGATACGCAGTATTTT	CASSYAGDSTDTQYF
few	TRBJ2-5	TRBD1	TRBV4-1	TGCGCCAGCAGCCAAGATAGGGGGCCGGAGGAGACCCAGTACTTC	CASSQDRGPEETQYF
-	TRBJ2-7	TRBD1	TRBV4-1	TGCGCCAGCAGCCAAGCACCAGGGGGCGGCTACGAGCAGTACTTC	CASSQAPGGGYEQYF
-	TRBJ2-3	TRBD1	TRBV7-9	TGTGCCAGCAGCGACCGGTCCCGGGACAGCTTTACAGATACGCAGTATTTT	CASSDRSRDSFTDTQYF
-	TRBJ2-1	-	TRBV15	TGTGCCACCAGTTCTAGGGCTGGGGATGAGCAGTTCTTC	CATSSRAGDEQFF
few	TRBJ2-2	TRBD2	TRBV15	TGTGCCACTGGGGGGGTCGGGGAGCTGTTTTTT	CATGGVGELFF